The sequence of this TCR beta chain was determined in a study of neurological immune-mediated disorders. Points from the study as a whole: Phylogenetically, 18 of 34 multiple sclerosis patients' repertoires fell into one related-CDR3 cluster, a possible signature.

TCRdb re-analysed the 5' RACE reads in MiXCR, keeping a single row per CDR3 protein. The sample holds tens of thousands of distinct CDR3 sequences; roughly 4.3% are singletons and the top ten take roughly 5.6%. This CDR3 region has 18 residues. Time point given: longitudinal time-point 3. This clonotype was counted many times. Its matching antigen is unknown. The clonotype originates from a woman aged 60-75 years with multiple sclerosis. What was sequenced was PBMCs. The chain joins TRBV21-1 to TRBJ1-1; the D call of TRBD1 is as the table states it, not checked on the DNA. TRBV21-1 is marked as a pseudogene. The DNA of the CDR3 is TGTGCCAGCAGCAAAGCTGGTGGGGTTCCGCAGGGGCCTAATGAAGCTTTCTTT. Translated, it gives CASSKAGGVPQGPNEAFF.